This T cell receptor beta chain is drawn from a study of siplizumab effects on memory and regulatory T cells. Points from the study as a whole: Siplizumab caused a significant drop in alloreactive sequences traceable to unstimulated CD4+ memory cells.

On this clone itself: Its specificity is not known.

Assay: immunoSEQ multiplex PCR; the TCRdb copy retains only in-frame clones and omits some. The table lists about 56,000 clones, about 98% of them singletons. There are 14 residues in the CDR3. Trimming shortened V by 4 bases and J by 7 bases, and 15 bases separated the two germline ends. Germline V CDR1 and CDR2: SGHRS, YFSETQ. The receptor was derived from a human donor in good health. This chain uses TRBV5-1 with TRBJ2-1; TRBD1 or TRBD2 may be the D gene (6 bases each). Sequenced material: naive CD8+ T cells sorted from blood. The CDR3 coding sequence is TGCGCCAGCAGCACCTCCGGGGGCGGGAATGAGCAGTTCTTC. Its protein is CASSTSGGGNEQFF.